This T cell receptor (beta chain) came from a study of T cells in Graves' hyperthyroidism and ophthalmopathy. Findings and caveats of the study: The authors' 13 V-J model separated ophthalmopathy from stable hyperthyroidism.

The investigators amplified TCR beta CDR3 regions from RNA transcripts. The TCR CDR3 was amplified in a first-round RT-PCR using the HTBI primer set. TCRdb analysed the multiplex PCR reads with MiXCR anew, one entry per CDR3 protein. The table includes hundreds of thousands of distinct CDR3 sequences, around 20% detected once. In the case of this clonotype: Its antigen is still unknown.

Every diagnosis used clinical symptoms, serum thyroxine and TRAb, thyroid ultrasound and orbital computed tomography. Fresh peripheral blood, around 9.3 ml, was the source of the PBMCs. The CDR3 covers 14 residues. CDR1 SGHRS and CDR2 YFSETQ come from the germline V gene. V was trimmed by 6 bases and J by 2 bases, leaving 14 bases between them. Source material: blood. This TCR came from a man aged 25-45 years with Graves' ophthalmopathy. The gene calls are TRBV5-1 and TRBJ2-5, with a tentative D call TRBD2 (5 bases). This CDR3 is CASNLGGGQETQYF. The CDR3 nucleotides read TGCGCCAGCAACCTTGGAGGTGGGCAAGAGACCCAGTACTTC. The whole variable domain, remainder taken from reference TRBV5-1 and TRBJ2-5, is KAGVTQTPRYLIKTRGQQVTLSCSPISGHRSVSWYQQTPGQGLQFLFEYFSETQRNKGNFPGRFSGRQFSNSRSEMNVSTLELGDSALYLCASNLGGGQETQYFGPGTRLLVL.